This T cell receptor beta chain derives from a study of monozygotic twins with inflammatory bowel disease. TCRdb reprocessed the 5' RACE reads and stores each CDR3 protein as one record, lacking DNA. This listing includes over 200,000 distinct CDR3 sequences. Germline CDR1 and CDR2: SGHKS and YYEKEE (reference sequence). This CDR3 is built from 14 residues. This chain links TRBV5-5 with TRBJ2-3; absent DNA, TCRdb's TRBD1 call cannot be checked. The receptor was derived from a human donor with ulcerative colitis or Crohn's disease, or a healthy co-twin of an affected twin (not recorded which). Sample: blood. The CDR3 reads CASSSRQGADTQYF.